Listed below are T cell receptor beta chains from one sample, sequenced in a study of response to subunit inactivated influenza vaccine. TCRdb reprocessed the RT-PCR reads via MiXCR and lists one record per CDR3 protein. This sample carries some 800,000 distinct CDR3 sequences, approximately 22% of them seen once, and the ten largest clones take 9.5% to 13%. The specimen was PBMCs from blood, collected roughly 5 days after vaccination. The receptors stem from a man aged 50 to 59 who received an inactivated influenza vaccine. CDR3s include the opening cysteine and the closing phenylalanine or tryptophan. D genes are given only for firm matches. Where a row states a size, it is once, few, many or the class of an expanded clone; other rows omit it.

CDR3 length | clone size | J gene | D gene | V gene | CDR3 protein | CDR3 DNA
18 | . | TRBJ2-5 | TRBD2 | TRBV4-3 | CASSQEGPMTSGQETQYF | TGCGCCAGCAGCCAAGAAGGCCCGATGACTAGCGGGCAAGAGACCCAGTACTTC
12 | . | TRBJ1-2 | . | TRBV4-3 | CASSPSGGGYTF | TGCGCCAGCAGCCCTAGCGGGGGTGGCTACACCTTC
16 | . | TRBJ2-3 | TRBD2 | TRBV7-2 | CASSFLSGGSTDTQYF | TGTGCCAGCAGCTTCCTTAGCGGGGGGTCGACAGATACGCAGTATTTT
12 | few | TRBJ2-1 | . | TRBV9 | CASSVAGLEQFF | TGTGCCAGCAGCGTAGCGGGGCTTGAGCAGTTCTTC
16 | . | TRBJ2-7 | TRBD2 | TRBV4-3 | CASSQAGIAGANEQYF | TGCGCCAGCAGCCAAGCAGGAATAGCGGGAGCTAACGAGCAGTACTTC
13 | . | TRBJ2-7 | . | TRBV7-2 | CASSLTSRGEQYF | TGTGCCAGCAGCCTGACTAGTAGGGGTGAGCAGTACTTC
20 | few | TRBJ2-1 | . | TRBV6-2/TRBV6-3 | CASSYYQASSLFSSYNEQFF | TGTGCCAGCAGTTACTACCAAGCCTCCTCATTGTTCTCCTCCTACAATGAGCAGTTCTTC
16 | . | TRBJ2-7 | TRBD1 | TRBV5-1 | CASSLGQGRIAYEQYF | TGCGCCAGCAGCTTGGGACAGGGTCGTATTGCCTACGAGCAGTACTTC
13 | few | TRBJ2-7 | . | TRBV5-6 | CASSVLRGREQYF | TGTGCCAGCAGCGTACTACGTGGCCGCGAGCAGTACTTC
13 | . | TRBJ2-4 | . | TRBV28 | CASSLSAKNIQYF | TGTGCCAGCAGTCTCAGCGCGAAAAACATTCAGTACTTC
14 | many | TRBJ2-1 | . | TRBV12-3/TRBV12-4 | CASLARGPDNEQFF | TGTGCCAGCCTTGCAAGAGGGCCAGATAATGAGCAGTTCTTC
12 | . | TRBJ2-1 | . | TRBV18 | CASSVRSGVQFF | TGTGCCAGCTCGGTCAGATCAGGGGTACAGTTCTTC
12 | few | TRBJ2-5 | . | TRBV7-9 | CASTPLEETQYF | TGTGCCAGCACCCCACTAGAAGAGACCCAGTACTTC
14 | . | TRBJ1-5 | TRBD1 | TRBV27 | CASSQDRRSQPQHF | TGTGCCAGCAGTCAGGACAGGCGAAGTCAGCCCCAGCATTTT
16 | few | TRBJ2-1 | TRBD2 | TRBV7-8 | CASSSRGLAIDNEQFF | TGTGCCAGCAGCTCCCGGGGACTAGCGATCGACAATGAGCAGTTCTTC
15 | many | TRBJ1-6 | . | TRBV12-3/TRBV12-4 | CASRPGAGVRSPLHF | TGTGCCAGCAGGCCAGGGGCGGGGGTAAGGTCACCCCTCCACTTT
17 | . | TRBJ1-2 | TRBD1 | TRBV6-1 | CASSRMRAGGDNYGYTF | TGTGCCAGCAGTCGGATGAGGGCAGGGGGCGATAACTATGGCTACACCTTC
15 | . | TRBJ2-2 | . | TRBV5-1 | CASSLSLPGPGELFF | TGCGCCAGCAGCTTGAGTCTGCCCGGGCCCGGGGAGCTGTTTTTT
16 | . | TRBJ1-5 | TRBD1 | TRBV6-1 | CASSPPARTGNQPQHF | TGTGCCAGCAGTCCCCCGGCCCGGACAGGGAATCAGCCCCAGCATTTT
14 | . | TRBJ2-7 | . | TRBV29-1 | CSVELAQSLVEQYF | TGCAGCGTTGAATTGGCACAGAGTTTGGTCGAGCAGTACTTC
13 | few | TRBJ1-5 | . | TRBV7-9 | CSSSSGHNQPQHF | TGTTCCAGCAGCTCAGGCCACAATCAGCCCCAGCATTTT
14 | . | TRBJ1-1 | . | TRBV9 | CASSVGPGGTEAFF | TGTGCCAGCAGCGTAGGACCGGGGGGAACTGAAGCTTTCTTT